Listed here is a single T cell receptor (beta chain). Its antigen is currently unknown. This sample stems from a study of Graves' ophthalmopathy and Graves' hyperthyroidism. Study-wide results and limits: The 13-signature model separated ophthalmopathy from stable hyperthyroidism at 85% to 90% sensitivity and around 80% specificity. Among thyroid clonotypes expanded above 0.001 frequency, most also appeared in blood.

V was pared by 5 bases and J by 5 bases, with 7 bases of the junction left unmatched. CDR1 and CDR2 (germline): KGHDR, SFDVKD. The CDR3 is 15 amino acids. Amplification from RNA transcripts yielded the TCR beta CDR3 regions. The first round was an RT-PCR with HTBI primers, and the second round was a multiplex PCR. One entry per CDR3 protein results from TCRdb running MiXCR on the multiplex PCR reads. The sample carries around 520,000 distinct CDR3 sequences, less than 40% recorded once. The chain carries TRBV24-1 and TRBJ2-5; 10 bases fit TRBD1. This clonotype was obtained from an adult man with Graves' hyperthyroidism. Sequences were obtained from peripheral blood or thyroid tissue (not recorded which). Here the CDR3 DNA reads TGTGCCACCAGTGGTTGGGACAGGGGAAAGGAGACCCAGTACTTC. As protein: CATSGWDRGKETQYF.